This entry lists 5 T cell receptor beta chains sequenced from one sample in a study of cytomegalovirus exposure and HLA in healthy donors. The PCR used 60 Vbeta and 13 Jbeta primers. This table comes from immunoSEQ multiplex PCR, and its TCRdb copy is limited to in-frame clones, with some not included. This sample has about 160,000 clones, with less than 90% found just once. The source material was PBMCs. All receptors derive from a man aged 25-40 years in good health and CMV-seronegative.

The chain combines TRBV5-1 with TRBJ2-4; 10 bases match TRBD1. The trim removed 3 bases at V and 7 bases at J, leaving 1 base unmatched. The CDR3 extends over 13 amino acids. Per germline, CDR1 SGHRS and CDR2 YFSETQ. This CDR3 is CASSWTGGNIQYF. In nucleotides, the CDR3 is TGCGCCAGCAGCTGGACAGGGGGGAACATTCAGTACTTC.

The count of this clone is one. The genes are TRBV9 and TRBJ2-7; the D gene is possibly TRBD2 (6 bases). Germline-derived CDR1 and CDR2 are SGDLS and YYNGEE. Deletions cut 0 bases from V and 4 bases from J, with 20 bases between. The CDR3 loop spans 17 amino acids. The CDR3 loop is CASSVGSSAVRAYEQYF. In DNA form, the CDR3 reads TGTGCCAGCAGCGTAGGATCTAGCGCCGTCCGCGCGTACGAGCAGTACTTC.

The chain uses TRBV18 and TRBJ2-7; TRBD2 matches 7 bases. The germline CDR1 and CDR2 sequences are KGHSH and LQKENI. V gave up 4 bases and J gave up 0 bases; unmatched junction bases: 9. The CDR3 loop spans 16 amino acids. The CDR3 sequence: CASSREGYRSSYEQYF. The CDR3 DNA reads as TGTGCCAGCTCACGGGAGGGGTACAGGAGCTCCTACGAGCAGTACTTC. Together with reference TRBV18 and TRBJ2-7, the CDR3 gives the full variable domain: NAGVMQNPRHLVRRRGQEARLRCSPMKGHSHVYWYRQLPEEGLKFMVYLQKENIIDESGMPKERFSAEFPKEGPSILRIQQVVRGDSAAYFCASSREGYRSSYEQYFGPGTRLTVT.

This clone has just a few counts. CDR3 amino acids: CASSLSEGYTEAFF. The CDR3 DNA is TGTGCCAGCAGTTTATCGGAGGGGTACACTGAAGCTTTCTTT. The genes are TRBV27 and TRBJ1-1; maybe TRBD1 (5 bases). Trimming left V 0 bases short and J 3 bases short, with 8 bases between. Germline loops: CDR1 MNHEY, CDR2 SMNVEV (reference sequence). The CDR3 is 14 residues long.

The chain has TRBV6-4 and TRBJ2-3; no clear D gene. CDR1 is MRHNA, CDR2 SNTAGT, per germline. The CDR3 totals 13 residues. The V end was cut by 5 bases, the J end by 4 bases, with 10 bases between. As DNA, the CDR3 is TGTGCCAGCAGTCATTCCGGGTCAGATACGCAGTATTTT. Translating gives CASSHSGSDTQYF.